The 17 T cell receptor beta chains below were found in one sample sequenced in a study of blood T cells in healthy people across ages. The second PCR ran about 6 to 12 cycles with a sample-barcoded 5' primer and J-beta primers. TCRdb redid the calling of the 5' RACE reads with MiXCR, one entry per CDR3 protein. The sample holds nearly 800,000 distinct CDR3 sequences, roughly 25% seen once. The sample also formed part of further work on T cells of mothers and their children.

Input material: blood. The receptors stem from a boy aged 5-17 years in good health.

This chain connects TRBV24-1 to TRBJ2-1, with 10 bases aligning to TRBD2. Losses at the gene ends were 2 bases for V and 7 bases for J; bases not matched to a gene: 7. Germline loops: CDR1 KGHDR, CDR2 SFDVKD. This CDR3 comprises 16 residues. CDR3 in DNA: TGTGCCACCAGTGATTCGACTAGCGGGTCATGGAATGAGCAGTTCTTC. It codes for CATSDSTSGSWNEQFF.

This clonotype was detected only a few times. This chain connects TRBV7-8 to TRBJ2-1, with D maybe TRBD2 (6 bases). Germline values: CDR1 SGHVS, CDR2 FQNEAQ. V lost 5 bases and J 6 bases, leaving 17 bases between the germline ends. CDR3 length: 15 residues. CDR3 loop: CASSPRVRGCNEQFF. CDR3 in DNA: TGTGCCAGCAGCCCCCGGGTGCGGGGTTGCAATGAGCAGTTCTTC.

The chain is built from TRBV12-3 or TRBV12-4 and TRBJ1-2; the match to TRBD1 covers 12 bases. J lost 4 bases, V lost 3 bases, and 6 bases had no gene match. The CDR3 covers 16 residues. The CDR3 protein is CASSLSRDRGLYGYTF. The CDR3 DNA sequence: TGTGCCAGCAGTTTGAGCCGGGACAGGGGGCTCTATGGCTACACCTTC.

The chain joins TRBV6-1 to TRBJ2-4; TRBD2 might be the D (6 bases). The germline V gene has CDR1 MNHNS and CDR2 SASEGT. V was clipped by 6 bases and J by 0 bases, with 15 bases between them. The CDR3 has 16 amino acids. This CDR3 is CASRPQVAVAKNIQYF. The CDR3 DNA reads TGTGCCAGCAGACCACAGGTAGCGGTAGCCAAAAACATTCAGTACTTC.

V usage is TRBV28 and J usage is TRBJ1-3; D is unclear. The CDR3 has 13 residues. Germline V gene lookup returns CDR1 MDHEN and CDR2 SYDVKM. With 6 bases removed from V and 3 bases from J, the gap between germline ends came to 9 bases. The CDR3 sequence: CASSRSSGNTIYF. CDR3 DNA sequence: TGTGCCAGCAGCAGGAGTAGTGGAAACACCATATATTTT. Full variable domain (rest looked up from reference TRBV28 and TRBJ1-3): DVKVTQSSRYLVKRTGEKVFLECVQDMDHENMFWYRQDPGLGLRLIYFSYDVKMKEKGDIPEGYSVSREKKERFSLILESASTNQTSMYLCASSRSSGNTIYFGEGSWLTVV.

The CDR3 reads CSVSRRLDKGGYTF. As DNA, the CDR3 is TGCAGCGTTAGCAGACGACTCGACAAGGGGGGCTACACCTTC. The chain combines TRBV29-1 with TRBJ1-2; maybe TRBD1 (5 bases). The CDR3 has 14 residues. Trimming removed 5 bases from V and 8 bases from J, with 21 bases in between. The V gene's germline CDR1 is SQVTM and CDR2 ANQGSEA.

The chain links TRBV7-2 to TRBJ2-1; 8 bases agree with TRBD1. V shed 7 bases, J shed 1 base, and the junction held 9 bases outside the gene matches. From germline, CDR1 is SGHTA and CDR2 FQGNSA. This CDR3 comprises 16 residues. CDR3 nucleotides: TGTGCCAGCACCGTACGACAGGGGAGGTCCTACAATGAGCAGTTCTTC. It specifies CASTVRQGRSYNEQFF. Looking up the rest from reference TRBV7-2 and TRBJ2-1 gives the full variable domain: GAGVSQSPSNKVTEKGKDVELRCDPISGHTALYWYRQSLGQGLEFLIYFQGNSAPDKSGLPSDRFSAERTGGSVSTLTIQRTQQEDSAVYLCASTVRQGRSYNEQFFGPGTRLTVL.

V and J are TRBV28 and TRBJ2-5; D uncertain. The germline CDR1 and CDR2 sequences are MDHEN and SYDVKM. The CDR3 is 13 residues long. V lost 5 bases to trimming and J lost 2 bases, with 9 bases between them. CDR3 region: CASSVREQETQYF. CDR3 nucleotide sequence: TGTGCCAGCAGTGTCCGCGAACAAGAGACCCAGTACTTC.

The sample holds many counts of this clonotype. The junction departs from the called germline gene at one end, perhaps through a read error. CDR3 nucleotide sequence: TGCGCCAGCAGCTTGGGACAGACAACTAATGAAAAACTGTTTTTT. The encoded protein is CASSLGQTTNEKLFF. J is TRBJ1-4 and V is TRBV5-5, with TRBD1 matching over 7 bases. CDR1 is SGHKS, CDR2 YYEKEE, per germline (reference sequence). The length of the CDR3 is 15 residues.

The chain couples TRBV13 to TRBJ2-5; D is unclear. The CDR3 is 15 amino acids. V lost 5 bases and J lost 2, with 15 bases in between. From germline, CDR1 is PRHDT and CDR2 FYEKMQ (reference sequence). CDR3 sequence: CASSLNRIRQETQYF. The CDR3 DNA follows: TGTGCCAGCAGCCTAAACCGTATAAGGCAAGAGACCCAGTACTTC.

The chain combines TRBV7-9 with TRBJ1-5, with 9 bases lining up with TRBD1. V lost 4 bases and J lost 5; bases outside the gene matches: 9. The germline V gene has CDR1 SEHNR and CDR2 FQNEAQ (reference sequence). The CDR3 loop spans 16 amino acids. Here the CDR3 reads CASSSSQGAWDQPQHF. DNA of the CDR3: TGTGCCAGCAGCTCGTCACAGGGGGCGTGGGATCAGCCCCAGCATTTT.

This chain joins TRBV7-9 and TRBJ1-2, with 9 bases matching TRBD1. Germline V CDR1 and CDR2: SEHNR, FQNEAQ (reference sequence). Unmatched junction bases numbered 12, after V lost 3 bases and J lost 4 bases. The CDR3 has 17 amino acids. CDR3 loop: CASSLAGTGSGFYGYTF. In nucleotides, the CDR3 is TGTGCCAGCAGCTTGGCTGGGACAGGGTCTGGGTTCTATGGCTACACCTTC. Full variable domain (remainder filled in from reference TRBV7-9 and TRBJ1-2): DTGVSQNPRHKITKRGQNVTFRCDPISEHNRLYWYRQTLGQGPEFLTYFQNEAQLEKSRLLSDRFSAERPKGSFSTLEIQRTEQGDSAMYLCASSLAGTGSGFYGYTFGSGTRLTVV.

This clonotype occurred a few times. The chain joins TRBV10-3 to TRBJ2-4; tentatively, D is TRBD1 (5 bases). Germline loops: CDR1 ENHRY, CDR2 SYGVKD. This CDR3 is 16 amino acids long. V lost 6 bases and J 0 bases, leaving 15 bases between the germline ends. DNA of the CDR3: TGTGCCATCAGCTCCACAGGAAATCTAGCCAAAAACATTCAGTACTTC. Encoded protein: CAISSTGNLAKNIQYF.

The table lists this clonotype with many counts. This sequence joins TRBV7-2 and TRBJ2-2; no clear D. Between the trimmed V and J ends, which lost 1 base and 0 bases, there was a span of 3 bases. This CDR3 has 14 amino acids. Per germline, CDR1 SGHTA and CDR2 FQGNSA. This CDR3 is CASSLVTNTGELFF. Written as DNA, the CDR3 is TGTGCCAGCAGCTTAGTCACGAACACCGGGGAGCTGTTTTTT.

The sample holds a few counts of this clonotype. This chain uses TRBV28 with TRBJ2-7; 7 bases match TRBD1. Gene TRBJ2-1 matches the end of the DNA better, so the J call may be wrong. There are 14 residues in the CDR3. CDR1 and CDR2 from the germline V gene are MDHEN and SYDVKM. The CDR3: CASSFSDRLAEQFF. Here the CDR3 DNA reads TGTGCCAGCAGTTTCTCGGACAGGTTGGCGGAGCAGTTCTTC.

This clonotype was seen more than once but under ten times. The chain joins TRBV7-9 to TRBJ1-5; possibly TRBD1 for D (5 bases). Germline loops: CDR1 SEHNR, CDR2 FQNEAQ (reference sequence). Trimming shortened V by 3 bases and J by 7 bases, and 10 bases separated the two germline ends. This CDR3 has 13 residues. Here the CDR3 DNA reads TGTGCCAGCAGCTTCAGGGAAGCCCAGCCCCAGCATTTT. Translating gives CASSFREAQPQHF. The full variable domain, completed using reference TRBV7-9 and TRBJ1-5, is DTGVSQNPRHKITKRGQNVTFRCDPISEHNRLYWYRQTLGQGPEFLTYFQNEAQLEKSRLLSDRFSAERPKGSFSTLEIQRTEQGDSAMYLCASSFREAQPQHFGDGTRLSIL.

V usage is TRBV10-3 and J usage is TRBJ1-6; D not certain. Trimming left V 2 bases short and J 12 bases short, with 20 bases between. From germline, CDR1 is ENHRY and CDR2 SYGVKD. The CDR3 consists of 16 residues. The CDR3 region is CAISENEKSGIKPLHF. In nucleotides, the CDR3 is TGTGCCATCAGTGAGAATGAGAAATCTGGAATCAAACCCCTCCACTTT.